These 19 T cell receptor beta chains originate from one sample sequenced in a study of PD-1 blockade in mismatch repair-deficient tumors. TCRdb keeps only in-frame clones here, not all; method: immunoSEQ multiplex PCR. The sample has around 120,000 clones; roughly 90% are singletons. Source: peripheral blood, taken 70 to 72 weeks after starting pembrolizumab. Source of these receptors: an adult with mismatch repair-deficient cancer.

The table lists this clone with a few counts. The chain carries TRBV15 and TRBJ1-2; tentative D call: TRBD1 (6 bases). V was cut by 2 bases and J by 0 bases, with 13 bases left in between. This CDR3 has 16 residues. Looked up from germline, CDR1 is LNHNV and CDR2 is YYDKDF (reference sequence). This chain's CDR3 is CATSRSRQDTNYGYTF. For the CDR3, the DNA is TGTGCCACCAGCAGATCCCGACAGGACACTAACTATGGCTACACCTTC.

This sequence joins TRBV7-3 and TRBJ1-1, with no clear D. This CDR3 region has 13 residues. The V end was cut by 2 bases, the J end by 2 bases, with 6 bases between. CDR1 SGHTA and CDR2 FQGTGA come from the germline V gene. CDR3 DNA sequence: TGTGCCAGCAGCTTACAGGAAAACACTGAAGCTTTCTTT. It encodes CASSLQENTEAFF.

The genes are TRBV5-6 and TRBJ2-1, with TRBD2 matching 10 bases. This CDR3 spans 15 amino acids. The germline CDR1 and CDR2 sequences are SGHDT and YYEEEE. Germline trimming cut 4 bases from V and 7 bases from J; bases unmatched to any gene: 8. In DNA, the CDR3 is TGTGCCAGCAGCCCTCTAGCGGGAGTAGTAAATGAGCAGTTCTTC. It codes for CASSPLAGVVNEQFF.

This clone appeared once. J is TRBJ2-7 and V is TRBV4-1; TRBD1 matches at 7 bases. Germline V lookup: CDR1 MGHRA, CDR2 YSYEKL. The CDR3 totals 16 residues. Germline trimming cut 0 bases from V and 2 bases from J; bases unmatched to any gene: 7. The CDR3 nucleotides are TGCGCCAGCAGCCAAGAGGCCGGGACAGTCACCTACGAGCAGTACTTC. Protein: CASSQEAGTVTYEQYF.

The genes are TRBV12-5 and TRBJ2-3, with TRBD2 identical over 7 bases. The CDR3 runs 17 residues. The germline CDR1 and CDR2 sequences are LGHNT and FRNRAP. The V and J ends lost 3 bases and 4 bases, in that order; junction bases with no gene match: 13. CDR3 sequence: CASGLARTRNLPDTQYF. CDR3 sequence (DNA): TGTGCTAGTGGTTTAGCCCGGACTAGGAATCTCCCAGATACGCAGTATTTT.

The chain couples TRBV5-4 to TRBJ2-1; the D gene could be TRBD1 or TRBD2 (7 bases each). CDR1 and CDR2 from the germline V gene are SGHNT and YYREEE (reference sequence). This CDR3 spans 17 amino acids. V shed 4 bases and J shed 2 bases, with 19 bases lying between them. The CDR3 DNA sequence: TGTGCCAGCAGCGGAACCAGACAGGGAGGGGCCTACAATGAGCAGTTCTTC. Encoded protein: CASSGTRQGGAYNEQFF.

This clone turned up a few times. This CDR3 reads CATLAGGGYNEQFF. The CDR3 DNA is TGTGCCACGCTAGCGGGAGGGGGCTACAATGAGCAGTTCTTC. The rearrangement joins TRBV6-1 to TRBJ2-1; 12 bases line up with TRBD2. V dropped 10 bases and J dropped 3; count of bases not matched to a gene: 4. Germline V gene sequence: CDR1 MNHNS, CDR2 SASEGT. This CDR3 is 14 amino acids long.

The V call is TRBV18, the J call TRBJ2-1; 11 positions match TRBD2. CDR3 length equals 17 residues. V lost 2 bases, J lost 4 bases, and 7 bases stayed unmatched. Germline V gives CDR1 KGHSH, CDR2 LQKENI. The CDR3 DNA follows: TGTGCCAGCTCACCAGGGCTAGCGGGAGGCTCTTACAATGAGCAGTTCTTC. It codes for CASSPGLAGGSYNEQFF.

This clone has only one observation. The chain recombines TRBV7-8 with TRBJ2-5, with D unclear. V lost 5 bases and J lost 3, with 16 bases in between. Looked up from germline, CDR1 is SGHVS and CDR2 is FQNEAQ. The length of the CDR3 is 15 residues. CDR3 bases: TGTGCCAGCAGCCACTCAAGAGTAAATAAAGAGACCCAGTACTTC. Translation gives CASSHSRVNKETQYF.

The CDR3 reads CASRPGGALGGDTQYF. DNA for the CDR3: TGTGCCAGCAGACCCGGGGGCGCCCTTGGAGGGGATACGCAGTATTTT. The chain is built from TRBV7-9 and TRBJ2-3; D may match TRBD1 or TRBD2 (6 bases each). Per germline, CDR1 SEHNR and CDR2 FQNEAQ (reference sequence). The ends were cut back, 6 bases at V and 6 bases at J, with 22 bases in the middle. The CDR3 runs to 16 residues.

This clone was seen only a few times. The rearrangement uses TRBV9 and TRBJ2-6, with unresolved D. The germline V and J ends were trimmed by 4 bases and 0 bases, with 8 bases remaining between them. This CDR3 region has 15 residues. Germline assignment: CDR1 SGDLS and CDR2 YYNGEE. The CDR3 sequence is CASSFSGSGANVLTF. The CDR3 DNA reads TGTGCCAGCAGCTTTAGTGGCTCTGGGGCCAACGTCCTGACTTTC.

The chain carries TRBV9 and TRBJ2-1; 11 nucleotides match TRBD2. Germline values: CDR1 SGDLS, CDR2 YYNGEE. The CDR3 extends over 16 amino acids. After removal of 3 bases from V and 7 bases from J, the junction contained 9 bases not matched to a gene. The CDR3 nucleotides read TGTGCCAGCAGCGACTCCACTAGCGGGAGAAGGAATGAGCAGTTCTTC. It encodes CASSDSTSGRRNEQFF.

This sequence joins TRBV7-9 and TRBJ2-7, with TRBD1 as a possible D gene (5 bases). Germline CDR1 is SEHNR and CDR2 is FQNEAQ (reference sequence). Trimming pared 1 base from V and 3 bases from J, leaving 10 bases between. The CDR3 runs to 14 residues. This CDR3 reads CASSLGGRIYEQYF. Written as DNA, the CDR3 is TGTGCCAGCAGCTTAGGGGGCAGGATCTACGAGCAGTACTTC. The full variable domain, rest sourced from reference TRBV7-9 and TRBJ2-7, is DTGVSQNPRHKITKRGQNVTFRCDPISEHNRLYWYRQTLGQGPEFLTYFQNEAQLEKSRLLSDRFSAERPKGSFSTLEIQRTEQGDSAMYLCASSLGGRIYEQYFGPGTRLTVT.

Only one count was recorded for this clone. This chain joins TRBV27 and TRBJ2-7; 9 bases are a match to TRBD2. CDR1 and CDR2 from the germline V gene are MNHEY and SMNVEV (reference sequence). The V gene end was trimmed by 5 bases and the J gene end by 1 base; junction bases not matched to a gene: 12. The CDR3 length is 17 residues. The CDR3 is CASSRGLASGTSYEQYF. The CDR3 bases are TGTGCCAGCAGTCGGGGGCTGGCTAGCGGGACGTCCTACGAGCAGTACTTC.

The count of this clone is one. The chain has TRBV7-8 and TRBJ1-2; 11 positions match TRBD1. CDR3 size: 22 residues. Germline V gene data show CDR1 as SGHVS and CDR2 as FQNEAQ. The V segment lost 0 bases and the J segment 4 bases; nucleotides outside the gene matches: 22. The CDR3 reads CASSLALDRGLIYLGDTYGYTF. In nucleotides, the CDR3 is TGTGCCAGCAGCTTAGCCCTGGACAGGGGGCTGATTTATTTGGGTGACACCTATGGCTACACCTTC.

The chain combines TRBV2 with TRBJ2-4, with no clear D. In germline, CDR1 is SNHLY, CDR2 FYNNEI. The CDR3 length is 16 residues. V was cut by 2 bases and J by 1 base, with 12 bases left in between. CDR3 in DNA: TGTGCCAGCAGTGAATATCGGGCTGGTGCCAAAAACATTCAGTACTTC. Residues: CASSEYRAGAKNIQYF.

The chain couples TRBV10-2 to TRBJ1-5; TRBD1 is a possible D gene (6 bases). The V end was cut by 3 bases, the J end by 3 bases, with 18 bases between. The CDR3 consists of 17 residues. The germline gives CDR1 WSHSY, CDR2 SAAADI. CDR3 nucleotide sequence: TGCGCCAGCAGTGACCTAACAGGGTTGGGACTCAATCAGCCCCAGCATTTT. It specifies CASSDLTGLGLNQPQHF.

The chain uses TRBV5-6 and TRBJ2-1; 8 nucleotides align to TRBD1. V gave up 4 bases and J gave up 3 bases; unmatched junction bases: 6. This CDR3 contains 15 residues. CDR1 SGHDT and CDR2 YYEEEE come from the germline V gene. The CDR3 DNA reads TGTGCCAGCAGCCAACAGGGGGTGAACTACAATGAGCAGTTCTTC. As protein: CASSQQGVNYNEQFF.

The V and J genes are TRBV11-2 and TRBJ2-1, with D uncertain. The V end was cut by 1 base, the J end by 8 bases, with 12 bases between. Per germline, CDR1 SGHAT and CDR2 FQNNGV. The CDR3 runs to 14 residues. CDR3 nucleotides: TGTGCCAGCAGCTTAGTAGTGATGGGTCATGAGCAGTTCTTC. Residues: CASSLVVMGHEQFF.